The rows below give T cell receptor beta chains drawn from one sample of a study of CD8 T cells in ankylosing spondylitis. Via MiXCR, TCRdb re-called the 5' RACE reads, giving one row per CDR3 protein. This table has 750,000 to 850,000 distinct CDR3 sequences, roughly 12% appearing once. The sequencing input was blood, either unsorted or a sorted T cell fraction (not recorded which). Source of these receptors: a male donor with ankylosing spondylitis. The CDR3 runs from the conserved cysteine through the conserved F or W. The D gene is left open where the match is weak. A clone size is listed for some rows: how often the clone was seen (once, few, many), or a class if it is expanded.

j_gene,v_gene,abundance,d_gene,CDR3nt,CDR3aa
TRBJ1-1,TRBV5-1,many,NA,TGCGCCAGCAGCCTGACAGGCGAGAACACTGAAGCTTTCTTT,CASSLTGENTEAFF
TRBJ1-1,TRBV20-1,NA,NA,TGCAGTGCTAGAAGATCAGGGTTACGGAACACTGAAGCTTTCTTT,CSARRSGLRNTEAFF
TRBJ2-1,TRBV7-2,few,TRBD2,TGTGCCAGCAGTTGGGCGGGGGGTTCGAGCTCCTACAATGAGCAGTTCTTC,CASSWAGGSSSYNEQFF
TRBJ2-1,TRBV20-1,NA,TRBD2,TGCAGTGCTAGGAGGACTAGTCTACGCCATGGAGAGCAGTTCTTC,CSARRTSLRHGEQFF
TRBJ2-2,TRBV4-3,NA,NA,TGCGCCAGCAGCCAAGTCGGCGGGGGCCTCACCGGGGAGCTGTTTTTT,CASSQVGGGLTGELFF
TRBJ2-5,TRBV15,few,TRBD2,TGTGCCACCAGCAGGCGGGTAGCGGGGGGCCAAGAGACCCAGTACTTC,CATSRRVAGGQETQYF
TRBJ2-2,TRBV12-3/TRBV12-4,NA,TRBD2,TGTGCCAGCAGTTTTCCCAGCGGGAGGGCCACCGGGGAGCTGTTTTTT,CASSFPSGRATGELFF
TRBJ2-5,TRBV11-2,NA,NA,TGTGCCAGCAGCTCCATGGGCGGACACCAAGAGACCCAGTACTTC,CASSSMGGHQETQYF
TRBJ2-3,TRBV24-1,NA,TRBD2,TGTGCCACCAGTGATCCCGCAGCGGGAGGCGCAGATACGCAGTATTTT,CATSDPAAGGADTQYF
TRBJ2-5,TRBV20-1,NA,NA,TGCAGTGCTAATAAAGCGGTAGGGGAGACCCAGTACTTC,CSANKAVGETQYF
TRBJ2-7,TRBV7-2,NA,NA,TGTGCCAGCACCCTACGGGCAGGGTCCTACGAGCAGTACTTC,CASTLRAGSYEQYF
TRBJ2-5,TRBV5-1,few,TRBD1,TGCGCCAGCAGCACGACAGGGGCAGAGACCCAGTACTTC,CASSTTGAETQYF
TRBJ2-6,TRBV4-3,NA,TRBD1,TGCGCCAGCAGCCGGTGGACAGGGTTTTCTTCTGGGGCCAACGTCCTGACTTTC,CASSRWTGFSSGANVLTF
TRBJ2-5,TRBV5-1,NA,NA,TGCGCCAGTAGCTTCTCCACCGGGACCGCGGAAATGGGGACCCAGTACTTC,CASSFSTGTAEMGTQYF
TRBJ2-1,TRBV20-1,few,TRBD2,TGCAGTGCTAGAGGCCGCCGGCTAGCGGGAAACCATGAGCAGTTCTTC,CSARGRRLAGNHEQFF
TRBJ1-1,TRBV5-1,NA,TRBD1,TGCGCCAGCAGCGGACAGGGGAGAGGCGACACTGAAGCTTTCTTT,CASSGQGRGDTEAFF
TRBJ2-7,TRBV5-1,few,NA,TGCGCCAGCAGCTTGGTTACCAGATCCTACGAGCAGTACTTC,CASSLVTRSYEQYF
TRBJ2-5,TRBV20-1,NA,TRBD2,TGCAGTGTGGGACTAGCGGTCGAAGAGACCCAGTACTTC,CSVGLAVEETQYF
TRBJ2-2,TRBV27,NA,TRBD1,TGTGCCAGCAAACAGGGGACGAACACCGGGGAGCTGTTTTTT,CASKQGTNTGELFF
TRBJ2-1,TRBV6-2/TRBV6-3,NA,TRBD1,TGTGCCAGCAGTTACCGGGACAGGGGGTCCCCGGAGGGAAACAATGAGCAGTTCTTC,CASSYRDRGSPEGNNEQFF
TRBJ1-2,TRBV12-3/TRBV12-4,few,NA,TGTGCCAGCAGTTTAATACAGGGAGGTAACTATGGCTACACCTTC,CASSLIQGGNYGYTF
TRBJ2-1,TRBV5-6,NA,NA,TGTGCCAGCAGCGTCCGGGACCGCAAGAGGCAGTTCTTC,CASSVRDRKRQFF
TRBJ2-5,TRBV20-1,few,NA,TGCAGTGCTAGTTTGACTGTCGGGCAAGAGACCCAGTACTTC,CSASLTVGQETQYF
TRBJ2-2,TRBV5-1,few,NA,TGCGCCAGCAGCTTCATTCCCGGGGAGCTGTTTTTT,CASSFIPGELFF
TRBJ2-7,TRBV6-1,few,TRBD2,TGTGCCAGCAAACGAGCGGGAGAGTCCTACGAGCAGTACTTC,CASKRAGESYEQYF
TRBJ1-1,TRBV29-1,many,TRBD1,TGCAGCGTCTCCGGGACAGTGAACACTGAAGCTTTCTTT,CSVSGTVNTEAFF